Following are 25 T cell receptor beta chains from one sample sequenced in a study of cytomegalovirus exposure and HLA in healthy donors. Primers included in the PCR were 60 Vbeta and 13 Jbeta primers. Profiling relied on immunoSEQ multiplex PCR, and the TCRdb table lists in-frame clones only, not all of them. The sample has about 150,000 clones, under 10% seen once; the top ten hold roughly 7.2%. The sequenced sample was PBMCs. The source is a woman in her 40s in good health and CMV-seropositive.

The chain has TRBV6-1 and TRBJ1-4; 7 bases match TRBD1. The germline CDR1 and CDR2 sequences are MNHNS and SASEGT. V lost 6 bases, J lost 8 bases, and 12 bases stayed unmatched. The CDR3 is 15 amino acids. The CDR3 loop reads CASSPLMQGEEKLFF. In DNA form, the CDR3 reads TGTGCCAGCAGCCCTCTGATGCAGGGGGAAGAAAAACTGTTTTTT.

This clone was recorded a few times. The V and J genes are TRBV6-1 and TRBJ1-2, with a weak D call TRBD1 (6 bases). This CDR3 has 15 amino acids. V was pared by 2 bases and J by 0 bases, with 10 bases between. The germline V gene encodes CDR1 MNHNS and CDR2 SASEGT. CDR3 in amino acids: CASSERQVPNYGYTF. The CDR3 DNA reads as TGTGCCAGCAGTGAAAGACAGGTTCCTAACTATGGCTACACCTTC.

The V gene is TRBV5-1, the J gene TRBJ2-7, with 7 bases aligning to TRBD2. Unmatched junction bases numbered 5, after V lost 4 bases and J lost 4 bases. Looked up from germline, CDR1 is SGHRS and CDR2 is YFSETQ. The CDR3 loop spans 13 amino acids. CDR3: CASSLGLPYEQYF. The CDR3 DNA reads as TGCGCCAGCAGCCTGGGACTACCTTACGAGCAGTACTTC.

This chain uses TRBV11-2 with TRBJ2-4, with a possible D match to TRBD1 (5 bases). CDR1 SGHAT and CDR2 FQNNGV come from the germline V gene. Trimming took 0 bases from V and 0 from J, leaving 18 bases between them. The CDR3 extends over 19 amino acids. This chain's CDR3 is CASSLDLQGLRLAKNIQYF. The CDR3 coding sequence is TGTGCCAGCAGCTTAGATCTTCAGGGCCTTCGCCTAGCCAAAAACATTCAGTACTTC.

The chain links TRBV5-1 to TRBJ1-4; the match to TRBD1 covers 9 bases. The V gene end was trimmed by 7 bases and the J gene end by 8 bases; junction bases not matched to a gene: 15. This CDR3 spans 16 amino acids. CDR1 and CDR2 from the germline V gene are SGHRS and YFSETQ. CDR3 sequence (DNA): TGCGCCAGCGCCGGGACAGGGTCGAGTTTGGGCGAAAAACTGTTTTTT. This encodes CASAGTGSSLGEKLFF.

In this sample, this clone turned up a few times. This sequence joins TRBV5-6 and TRBJ2-1; TRBD1 agrees at 7 bases. Unmatched junction bases numbered 4, after V lost 1 base and J lost 9 bases. CDR1 is SGHDT, CDR2 YYEEEE, per germline. There are 13 residues in the CDR3. CDR3 bases: TGTGCCAGCAGCTTGAGGGGGCAGGGTGAGCAGTTCTTC. Its translation is CASSLRGQGEQFF. The full variable domain, completed using reference TRBV5-6 and TRBJ2-1, is DAGVTQSPTHLIKTRGQQVTLRCSPKSGHDTVSWYQQALGQGPQFIFQYYEEEERQRGNFPDRFSGHQFPNYSSELNVNALLLGDSALYLCASSLRGQGEQFFGPGTRLTVL.

This clone was counted a few times. The chain combines TRBV7-9 with TRBJ2-5, with 9 bases aligning to TRBD1. This CDR3 is 16 amino acids long. Looked up from germline, CDR1 is SEHNR and CDR2 is FQNEAQ (reference sequence). With 3 bases clipped from V and 5 bases from J, the junction kept 10 bases outside the gene matches. The CDR3 here is CASSFLRDRVLETQYF. The CDR3 DNA reads TGTGCCAGCAGCTTTCTCCGGGACAGGGTCCTCGAGACCCAGTACTTC.

The chain recombines TRBV18 with TRBJ2-1; 7 nucleotides line up with TRBD2. There are 11 residues in the CDR3. With V trimmed by 6 bases and J by 10 bases, 3 bases remained unmatched. CDR1 and CDR2 from the germline V gene are KGHSH and LQKENI. The DNA for the CDR3 is TGTGCCAGCTCGTGGGGGGGGGAGCAGTTCTTC. Translation gives CASSWGGEQFF.

The rearrangement joins TRBV5-5 to TRBJ2-7; TRBD2 matches 11 bases. The CDR3 runs 15 residues. The J segment lost 2 bases and the V segment lost 0 bases, leaving 1 base of the junction unmatched. In germline, CDR1 is SGHKS, CDR2 YYEKEE (reference sequence). In DNA, the CDR3 is TGTGCCAGCAGCTTGGATAGCGGGGGGGCCTACGAGCAGTACTTC. Its protein is CASSLDSGGAYEQYF.

The chain combines TRBV5-1 with TRBJ1-1; a possible D gene is TRBD1 (5 bases). V was clipped by 4 bases and J by 3 bases, with 10 bases between them. Germline CDR1 SGHRS, CDR2 YFSETQ. CDR3 length equals 13 residues. This CDR3 is CASSIGHDTEAFF. The CDR3, as DNA: TGCGCCAGCAGCATCGGACATGACACTGAAGCTTTCTTT.

This clone occurred a few times. J is TRBJ2-1 and V is TRBV29-1, with 13 bases identical to TRBD2. The CDR3 is made up of 17 amino acids. V trimming: 6 bases; J trimming: 9 bases; junction bases outside the gene matches: 17. Germline-derived CDR1 and CDR2 are SQVTM and ANQGSEA. The DNA for the CDR3 is TGCAGCGTCCTACGGACTAGCGGGGGCCTTGGGATCAGTGAGCAGTTCTTC. Its translation: CSVLRTSGGLGISEQFF.

This chain connects TRBV2 to TRBJ1-3, with D possibly matching TRBD1 (5 bases). The V end was cut by 6 bases, the J end by 4 bases, with 13 bases between. Germline CDR1 is SNHLY and CDR2 is FYNNEI. The CDR3 has 14 residues. The CDR3 region is CASSRLGVGNTIYF. The CDR3, as DNA: TGTGCCAGCAGCCGGTTAGGGGTAGGAAACACCATATATTTT.

The V and J genes are TRBV5-1 and TRBJ1-5, with TRBD1 identical over 10 bases. Germline trimming cut 4 bases from V and 7 bases from J; bases unmatched to any gene: 5. Germline CDR1 SGHRS, CDR2 YFSETQ. The CDR3 extends over 14 amino acids. CDR3 loop: CASSIGQGEQPQHF. The CDR3 region has the DNA TGCGCCAGCAGCATCGGACAGGGGGAACAGCCCCAGCATTTT.

This clone was seen a handful of times. In nucleotides, the CDR3 is TGCGCCAGCAGCCCGGACAGGGGTGGTTGGGAGCAGTACTTC. It specifies CASSPDRGGWEQYF. The V and J genes are TRBV5-1 and TRBJ2-7; 9 nucleotides align to TRBD1. The V segment lost 4 bases and the J segment 7 bases; nucleotides outside the gene matches: 9. This CDR3 has 14 amino acids. Germline loops: CDR1 SGHRS, CDR2 YFSETQ.

This chain uses TRBV7-2 with TRBJ2-7; 13 bases fit TRBD2. CDR1 is SGHTA, CDR2 FQGNSA, per germline. The trim removed 1 base at V and 3 bases at J, leaving 6 bases unmatched. The CDR3 has 17 amino acids. The CDR3: CASSLGLAGGFDYEQYF. The CDR3 DNA is TGTGCCAGCAGCTTAGGACTAGCGGGGGGCTTCGACTACGAGCAGTACTTC.

The sample holds a few counts of this clone. The CDR3 spells CASSPSPGVHEQFF. The CDR3 DNA reads TGTGCCAGCAGCCCTTCTCCCGGGGTCCATGAGCAGTTCTTC. V and J are TRBV7-2 and TRBJ2-1; the D gene is possibly TRBD2 (5 bases). This CDR3 has 14 residues. Trimming removed 5 bases at V and 8 bases at J, with 16 bases between. Germline CDR1 SGHTA, CDR2 FQGNSA.

This clone was counted a few times. Here the CDR3 reads CASTQPGTGSQGELFF. CDR3 DNA sequence: TGTGCCAGCACTCAGCCCGGGACAGGGTCCCAAGGGGAGCTGTTTTTT. The chain carries TRBV11-1 and TRBJ2-2; TRBD1 matches at 9 bases. The germline gives CDR1 SGHAT, CDR2 FQDESV (reference sequence). The CDR3 consists of 16 residues. V was pared by 7 bases and J by 8 bases, with 14 bases of the junction left unmatched.

This clone was counted a few times. The chain has TRBV19 and TRBJ1-3, with TRBD1 matching over 7 bases. CDR1 is LNHDA and CDR2 is SQIVND in the germline V gene (reference sequence). This CDR3 has 15 residues. V shed 7 bases, J shed 7 bases, and the junction held 13 bases outside the gene matches. The CDR3 here is CASTPTGSGRNTIYF. As DNA, the CDR3 is TGTGCCAGTACCCCGACAGGGTCCGGTCGGAACACCATATATTTT. Together with reference TRBV19 and TRBJ1-3, the CDR3 gives the full variable domain: DGGITQSPKYLFRKEGQNVTLSCEQNLNHDAMYWYRQDPGQGLRLIYYSQIVNDFQKGDIAEGYSVSREKKESFPLTVTSAQKNPTAFYLCASTPTGSGRNTIYFGEGSWLTVV.

The chain carries TRBV29-1 and TRBJ1-1; 8 positions match TRBD1. CDR3 size: 12 residues. The trim removed 7 bases at V and 1 base at J, leaving 2 bases unmatched. Germline CDR1 and CDR2: SQVTM and ANQGSEA. The CDR3 nucleotides read TGCAGCGCCGGACAGGGGAACACTGAAGCTTTCTTT. It translates to CSAGQGNTEAFF.

As to this clone: This specimen includes other DNA sequences encoding the same CDR3. The V gene is TRBV7-2, the J gene TRBJ2-7; 10 positions agree with TRBD2. The length of the CDR3 is 15 residues. V shed 1 base and J 3 bases; nucleotides not matched to a gene: 3. Per germline, CDR1 SGHTA and CDR2 FQGNSA. The CDR3 DNA reads as TGTGCCAGCAGCTTAGTAGCGGGGGGCCTCTACGAGCAGTACTTC. Residues: CASSLVAGGLYEQYF.

The V and J genes are TRBV29-1 and TRBJ1-1; TRBD1 agrees at 7 bases. Trimming removed 6 bases from V and 0 bases from J; junction bases left unmatched: 4. CDR1 SQVTM and CDR2 ANQGSEA come from the germline V gene. The CDR3 has 13 residues. CDR3 in amino acids: CSVNRGMNTEAFF. The CDR3 DNA is TGCAGCGTCAACAGGGGTATGAACACTGAAGCTTTCTTT.

The chain links TRBV6-1 to TRBJ2-2; D might be TRBD1 (5 bases). The germline V gene has CDR1 MNHNS and CDR2 SASEGT. This CDR3 is 15 amino acids long. The germline V and J ends were trimmed by 6 bases and 0 bases, with 11 bases remaining between them. The CDR3 sequence is CASSEDKSNTGELFF. The CDR3 DNA sequence: TGTGCCAGCAGCGAGGACAAATCGAACACCGGGGAGCTGTTTTTT.

This clone showed up just a few times. CDR3 coding DNA: TGTGCCAGCAGTGAATATCCCCAGGGCGGACCCCTCCACTTT. Encoded protein: CASSEYPQGGPLHF. The chain recombines TRBV25-1 with TRBJ1-6; a possible D gene is TRBD1 (5 bases). The V end lost 0 bases, the J end lost 12 bases, and 12 bases lay between the germline ends. This CDR3 is built from 14 residues. Germline CDR1 MGHDK, CDR2 SYGVNS.

This clone was recorded a few times. The rearrangement links TRBV5-1 to TRBJ2-7, with a weak D call TRBD1 (6 bases). This CDR3 has 14 amino acids. V was cut by 0 bases and J by 3 bases, with 10 bases left in between. CDR1 SGHRS and CDR2 YFSETQ come from the germline V gene. CDR3 nucleotides: TGCGCCAGCAGCTTGGGGACAGCCTTCTACGAGCAGTACTTC. Translating it yields CASSLGTAFYEQYF.

This clone was seen a handful of times. This chain links TRBV5-6 with TRBJ2-5; TRBD1 matches 10 bases. The DNA end lines up better with TRBJ2-7; the J call may be wrong. This CDR3 spans 15 amino acids. The germline gives CDR1 SGHDT, CDR2 YYEEEE. The DNA of the CDR3 is TGTGCCAGCAGCACCCGGACAGGGGGGAACTACGAGCAGTACTTC. Amino acid sequence: CASSTRTGGNYEQYF.